What follows are 4 T cell receptor beta chains derived from one specimen sequenced in a study of blood T cells in healthy people across ages. A second PCR of roughly 7 to 11 cycles used a sample-barcoded 5' primer and a J-beta primer mix. TCRdb used MiXCR to reprocess the 5' RACE reads, holding one entry per CDR3 protein. The repertoire holds more than 800,000 distinct CDR3 sequences, with 35% to 50% as singletons. The sequencing sample was made of blood. The receptors were sampled from a woman in her sixties in good health.

The CDR3 loop reads CASTPGTGDTDTQYF. The CDR3 DNA reads as TGCGCCAGCACGCCCGGGACAGGGGATACAGATACGCAGTATTTT. The chain couples TRBV4-1 to TRBJ2-3; 10 positions agree with TRBD1. This CDR3 comprises 15 residues. Germline trimming cut 7 bases from V and 3 bases from J; bases unmatched to any gene: 7. Germline V gives CDR1 MGHRA, CDR2 YSYEKL.

The chain combines TRBV20-1 with TRBJ2-1; 7 nucleotides align to TRBD2. Looked up from germline, CDR1 is DFQATT and CDR2 is SNEGSKA (reference sequence). This CDR3 region has 13 residues. The ends lost 7 bases at V and 1 base at J; junction bases unmatched: 4. CDR3: CSVGGGSYNEQFF. CDR3 sequence (DNA): TGCAGTGTAGGCGGGGGATCCTACAATGAGCAGTTCTTC.

The chain combines TRBV29-1 with TRBJ2-5, with no clear D. The J call is doubtful: the DNA matches TRBJ2-7 better. The V gene's germline CDR1 is SQVTM and CDR2 ANQGSEA. CDR3 length: 12 amino acids. The CDR3 sequence is CSVEDVGDEQYF. CDR3 bases: TGCAGCGTTGAAGATGTCGGAGACGAGCAGTACTTC.

The rearrangement links TRBV2 to TRBJ2-5; a weak D match, TRBD2 (6 bases). With 8 bases removed from V and 1 base from J, the gap between germline ends came to 17 bases. The CDR3 is made up of 15 amino acids. Germline V gene data show CDR1 as SNHLY and CDR2 as FYNNEI. The CDR3 reads CASRLRGRPQETQYF. DNA for the CDR3: TGTGCCAGCCGCCTTCGGGGGAGACCCCAAGAGACCCAGTACTTC.